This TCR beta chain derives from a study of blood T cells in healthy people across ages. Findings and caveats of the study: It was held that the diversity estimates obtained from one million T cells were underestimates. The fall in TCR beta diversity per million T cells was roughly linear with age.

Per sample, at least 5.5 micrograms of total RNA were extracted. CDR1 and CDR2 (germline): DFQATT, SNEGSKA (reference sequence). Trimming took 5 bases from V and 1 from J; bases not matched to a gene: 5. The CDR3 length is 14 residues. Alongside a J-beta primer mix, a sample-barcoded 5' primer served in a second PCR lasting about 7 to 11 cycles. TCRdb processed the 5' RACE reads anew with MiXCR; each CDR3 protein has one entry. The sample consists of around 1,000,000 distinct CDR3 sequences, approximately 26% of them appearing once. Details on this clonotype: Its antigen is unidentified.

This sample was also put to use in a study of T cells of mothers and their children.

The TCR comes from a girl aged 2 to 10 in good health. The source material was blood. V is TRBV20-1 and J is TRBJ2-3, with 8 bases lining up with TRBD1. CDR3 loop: CSALPGQGTDTQYF. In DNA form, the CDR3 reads TGCAGTGCTCTACCGGGACAGGGCACAGATACGCAGTATTTT.